Below, 25 T cell receptor beta chains from the same sample are listed, as sequenced in a study of T cell changes during pregnancy in multiple sclerosis. Profiling relied on immunoSEQ multiplex PCR, and the TCRdb table lists in-frame clones only, not all of them. The sample holds around 100,000 clones; roughly nine tenths are singletons and the top ten take around 0.92%. Source: peripheral blood, taken after pregnancy. All receptors derive from a female donor with multiple sclerosis, enrolled in a pregnancy study.

The rearrangement joins TRBV27 to TRBJ2-1; 8 bases are shared with TRBD2. Germline values: CDR1 MNHEY, CDR2 SMNVEV (reference sequence). Trimming at V came to 2 bases and at J to 4 bases, leaving 1 base not matched to a gene. The CDR3 covers 14 residues. The CDR3 loop is CASSLRGGYNEQFF. CDR3 DNA: TGTGCCAGCAGTTTACGGGGGGGTTACAATGAGCAGTTCTTC.

The rearrangement joins TRBV29-1 to TRBJ2-7, with 10 bases fitting TRBD2. Germline V CDR1 and CDR2: SQVTM, ANQGSEA. J was trimmed by 5 bases and V by 4 bases; bases with no gene match: 8. This CDR3 region has 14 residues. The CDR3 sequence: CSVVRAGGPNEQYF. DNA for the CDR3: TGCAGCGTTGTCCGAGCGGGAGGGCCAAACGAGCAGTACTTC.

This sequence joins TRBV13 and TRBJ1-2, with D possibly TRBD1 on 6 matching bases. The CDR3 is 16 residues long. Trimming removed 5 bases from V and 1 base from J, with 17 bases in between. From germline, CDR1 is PRHDT and CDR2 FYEKMQ (reference sequence). CDR3: CASSGRDTTYNYGYTF. CDR3 in DNA: TGTGCCAGCAGCGGCCGGGACACGACTTATAACTATGGCTACACCTTC.

V and J are TRBV6-1 and TRBJ1-1; D is ambiguous. Looked up from germline, CDR1 is MNHNS and CDR2 is SASEGT. V was pared by 3 bases and J by 7 bases, with 15 bases between. CDR3 length: 14 residues. The CDR3 here is CASSEGTVRVEAFF. As DNA, the CDR3 is TGTGCCAGCAGTGAGGGAACAGTGAGGGTTGAAGCTTTCTTT.

The chain combines TRBV19 with TRBJ2-7, with 11 nucleotides matching TRBD2. Germline V lookup: CDR1 LNHDA, CDR2 SQIVND (reference sequence). The J segment lost 0 bases and the V segment lost 5 bases, leaving 6 bases of the junction unmatched. There are 16 residues in the CDR3. In DNA, the CDR3 is TGTGCCAGTAGTTTACGACTAGCGGGGAGCTCCTACGAGCAGTACTTC. Amino acid sequence: CASSLRLAGSSYEQYF.

This chain uses TRBV5-1 with TRBJ2-7; the match to TRBD2 covers 9 bases. The V gene end was trimmed by 0 bases and the J gene end by 3 bases; junction bases not matched to a gene: 4. Germline V gene sequence: CDR1 SGHRS, CDR2 YFSETQ. The CDR3 is made up of 15 amino acids. This CDR3 is CASSLGVAGVYEQYF. CDR3 sequence (DNA): TGCGCCAGCAGCTTGGGAGTAGCGGGAGTCTACGAGCAGTACTTC.

The count of this clone is one. The chain joins TRBV9 to TRBJ2-5; the match to TRBD2 covers 11 bases. Germline V CDR1 and CDR2: SGDLS, YYNGEE. J was trimmed by 2 bases and V by 2 bases; bases with no gene match: 11. This CDR3 has 18 residues. CDR3 sequence: CASSVGPVAGGPQETQYF. CDR3 bases: TGTGCCAGCAGCGTTGGTCCGGTAGCGGGAGGGCCACAAGAGACCCAGTACTTC.

The rearrangement uses TRBV6-1 and TRBJ2-7, with TRBD1 as a possible D gene (6 bases). Trimming removed 4 bases at V and 5 bases at J, with 12 bases between. Looked up from germline, CDR1 is MNHNS and CDR2 is SASEGT. This CDR3 region has 13 residues. The CDR3 is CASSGLPGDEQYF. For the CDR3, the DNA is TGTGCCAGCAGTGGGCTCCCAGGGGACGAGCAGTACTTC.

The CDR3 loop is CASSLGMSRVNTEAFF. The DNA of the CDR3 is TGTGCCAGCAGCTTGGGGATGAGCAGGGTGAACACTGAAGCTTTCTTT. The chain recombines TRBV7-2 with TRBJ1-1, with D perhaps matching TRBD1 (5 bases). Germline V gene sequence: CDR1 SGHTA, CDR2 FQGNSA. V was clipped by 3 bases and J by 0 bases, with 14 bases between them. The CDR3 contains 16 residues.

The chain employs TRBV19 and TRBJ1-2, with no clear D. Trimming took 7 bases from V and 4 from J, leaving 16 bases between them. Germline loops: CDR1 LNHDA, CDR2 SQIVND (reference sequence). The CDR3 totals 14 residues. In nucleotides, the CDR3 is TGTGCCAGTACCACGGGAAATAACCTCTATGGCTACACCTTC. This translates into CASTTGNNLYGYTF.

This rearrangement joins TRBV5-1 to TRBJ2-1, with a tentative D call TRBD2 (6 bases). Trimming pared 0 bases from V and 6 bases from J, leaving 16 bases between. The CDR3 loop spans 16 amino acids. Germline V gene lookup returns CDR1 SGHRS and CDR2 YFSETQ. The CDR3 bases are TGCGCCAGCAGCTTGGTTATTGGCGGGAAGGCCAATGAGCAGTTCTTC. Translation gives CASSLVIGGKANEQFF.

The chain carries TRBV7-9 and TRBJ1-6; 11 bases line up with TRBD1. The CDR3 is made up of 16 amino acids. V lost 5 bases to trimming and J lost 8 bases; unmatched junction nucleotides: 8. The V gene's germline CDR1 is SEHNR and CDR2 FQNEAQ (reference sequence). CDR3 sequence reads: CASSHSGTGGYSPLHF. The DNA of the CDR3 is TGTGCCAGCAGCCATTCCGGGACAGGGGGATATTCACCCCTCCACTTT.

The CDR3, as DNA: TGTGCCAGCAGGAGTAGGGGCTCAGGGAACACTGAAGCTTTCTTT. Its protein product is CASRSRGSGNTEAFF. V gene TRBV6-5 combines with J gene TRBJ1-1, with D tentatively TRBD1 (5 bases). This CDR3 region has 15 residues. V lost 6 bases, J lost 1 base, and 15 bases lay in between. CDR1 MNHEY and CDR2 SVGAGI come from the germline V gene.

The chain combines TRBV4-3 with TRBJ2-3, with D unresolved. Germline values: CDR1 LGHNA, CDR2 YSLEER. Trimming stripped 0 bases from V and 6 bases from J, with 7 bases between. The CDR3 is 13 amino acids. CDR3 residues: CASSQDKSDTQYF. The CDR3 nucleotides read TGCGCCAGCAGCCAAGATAAATCCGATACGCAGTATTTT.

The rearrangement links TRBV28 to TRBJ1-1; D is uncertain. Trimming left V 1 base short and J 5 bases short, with 11 bases between. Looked up from germline, CDR1 is MDHEN and CDR2 is SYDVKM. The CDR3 loop spans 14 amino acids. CDR3 nucleotide sequence: TGTGCCAGCAGTTTATTAAACCCGGGGACTGAAGCTTTCTTT. Protein: CASSLLNPGTEAFF.

This chain connects TRBV7-2 to TRBJ1-1; TRBD1 agrees at 9 bases. The CDR3 has 15 residues. Trimming removed 3 bases from V and 0 bases from J; junction bases left unmatched: 2. Per germline, CDR1 SGHTA and CDR2 FQGNSA. The DNA of the CDR3 is TGTGCCAGCAGCTTTACAGGGGGCGTGAACACTGAAGCTTTCTTT. It translates to CASSFTGGVNTEAFF.

The chain employs TRBV11-2 and TRBJ2-1, with TRBD2 matching 11 bases. Germline V CDR1 and CDR2: SGHAT, FQNNGV. J lost 8 bases, V lost 2 bases, and 8 bases had no gene match. The CDR3 spans 16 residues. CDR3: CASSLYGTSGLYEQFF. In nucleotides, the CDR3 is TGTGCCAGCAGCTTATATGGGACTAGCGGCCTCTATGAGCAGTTCTTC. Variable domain in full (rest from reference TRBV11-2 and TRBJ2-1): EAGVAQSPRYKIIEKRQSVAFWCNPISGHATLYWYQQILGQGPKLLIQFQNNGVVDDSQLPKDRFSAERLKGVDSTLKIQPAKLEDSAVYLCASSLYGTSGLYEQFFGPGTRLTVL.

This clone is a singleton in its sample. The chain couples TRBV5-4 to TRBJ2-5, with 7 positions matching TRBD1. The CDR3 loop spans 14 amino acids. The ends lost 0 bases at V and 4 bases at J; junction bases unmatched: 3. Germline CDR1 and CDR2: SGHNT and YYREEE (reference sequence). The CDR3 bases are TGTGCCAGCAGCTTGGGGACAGGACTAGAGACCCAGTACTTC. It translates to CASSLGTGLETQYF.

Only one count was recorded for this clone. The CDR3 sequence is CASSTVPGQVLRANVLTF. Written as DNA, the CDR3 is TGTGCCAGCAGCACAGTACCGGGACAGGTCTTAAGGGCCAACGTCCTGACTTTC. The chain links TRBV11-2 to TRBJ2-6, with 8 bases identical to TRBD1. The CDR3 has 18 amino acids. Germline V gene sequence: CDR1 SGHAT, CDR2 FQNNGV. With 5 bases clipped from V and 5 bases from J, the junction kept 14 bases outside the gene matches. Full variable domain (rest looked up from reference TRBV11-2 and TRBJ2-6): EAGVAQSPRYKIIEKRQSVAFWCNPISGHATLYWYQQILGQGPKLLIQFQNNGVVDDSQLPKDRFSAERLKGVDSTLKIQPAKLEDSAVYLCASSTVPGQVLRANVLTFGAGSRLTVL.

The genes are TRBV30 and TRBJ1-4, with D tentatively TRBD1 (5 bases). CDR1 is GTSNPN, CDR2 SVGIG, per germline (reference sequence). The CDR3 covers 18 residues. Trimming took 3 bases from V and 0 from J, leaving 20 bases between them. The CDR3 nucleotides are TGTGCCTGGAGGGGGGGACGTTCAAGGCGTGCAACTAATGAAAAACTGTTTTTT. This gives the protein CAWRGGRSRRATNEKLFF.

The CDR3 sequence is CASSLPGVLSYEQYF. CDR3 bases: TGTGCCAGCAGCTTACCGGGGGTCCTCTCCTACGAGCAGTACTTC. The V and J genes are TRBV5-4 and TRBJ2-7; possible D gene TRBD2, 6 bases. The germline V and J ends were trimmed by 2 bases and 0 bases, with 12 bases remaining between them. Germline V CDR1 and CDR2: SGHNT, YYREEE (reference sequence). This CDR3 has 15 amino acids. The entire variable domain, with the rest obtained from reference TRBV5-4 and TRBJ2-7, is as follows: ETGVTQSPTHLIKTRGQQVTLRCSSQSGHNTVSWYQQALGQGPQFIFQYYREEENGRGNFPPRFSGLQFPNYSSELNVNALELDDSALYLCASSLPGVLSYEQYFGPGTRLTVT.

This clone was found once. The chain combines TRBV6-1 with TRBJ2-1; 11 bases fit TRBD1. This CDR3 comprises 13 residues. J lost 10 bases, V lost 6 bases, and 5 bases had no gene match. Germline V lookup: CDR1 MNHNS, CDR2 SASEGT. CDR3 in DNA: TGTGCCAGCAGGGACAGGGGGCATTTCGAGCAGTTCTTC. It yields the protein CASRDRGHFEQFF.

The chain carries TRBV7-2 and TRBJ2-5; possibly TRBD1 for D (6 bases). This CDR3 spans 14 amino acids. V lost 3 bases, J lost 2 bases, and 10 bases lay in between. Germline V lookup: CDR1 SGHTA, CDR2 FQGNSA. The CDR3 region has the DNA TGTGCCAGCAGCTTGACAGGTCTACAAGAGACCCAGTACTTC. This encodes CASSLTGLQETQYF.

J is TRBJ1-2 and V is TRBV5-1, with D possibly TRBD1 on 6 matching bases. Germline V gives CDR1 SGHRS, CDR2 YFSETQ. The length of the CDR3 is 15 residues. V was pared by 5 bases and J by 0 bases, with 14 bases between. This CDR3 is CASRPGGYANYGYTF. As DNA, the CDR3 is TGCGCCAGCAGACCTGGGGGCTACGCTAACTATGGCTACACCTTC.

The CDR3 sequence: CASSLIGVHTEAFF. DNA for the CDR3: TGTGCCAGCAGCTTGATAGGGGTGCACACTGAAGCTTTCTTT. The chain employs TRBV7-9 and TRBJ1-1; D possibly corresponds to TRBD1 (5 bases). The germline gives CDR1 SEHNR, CDR2 FQNEAQ (reference sequence). This CDR3 spans 14 amino acids. V lost 3 bases to trimming and J lost 3 bases, with 11 bases between them. Complete variable domain (other parts from reference TRBV7-9 and TRBJ1-1): DTGVSQNPRHKITKRGQNVTFRCDPISEHNRLYWYRQTLGQGPEFLTYFQNEAQLEKSRLLSDRFSAERPKGSFSTLEIQRTEQGDSAMYLCASSLIGVHTEAFFGQGTRLTVV.